What follows describes a single T cell receptor (beta chain). Its antigen is still unknown. The data stem from a study of cytomegalovirus exposure and HLA in healthy donors. General study points: A few CMV-associated chains proved CMV antigen-specific in vitro.

Only in-frame clones appear in the TCRdb table, and some are missing; sequencing was by immunoSEQ multiplex PCR. The sample includes some 190,000 clones, 86% of them seen just once. The CDR3 contains 15 residues. Germline CDR1 MGHRA, CDR2 YSYEKL. V lost 4 bases and J lost 7, with 20 bases in between. The clonotype comes from a man aged 25 to 45 in good health and CMV-seropositive. The sample was PBMCs. The chain couples TRBV4-1 to TRBJ2-7, with D maybe TRBD1 (5 bases). CDR3 nucleotides: TGCGCCAGCAGCCGGGGCGGAGCCCTCCGAGAGGAGCAGTACTTC. This encodes CASSRGGALREEQYF.